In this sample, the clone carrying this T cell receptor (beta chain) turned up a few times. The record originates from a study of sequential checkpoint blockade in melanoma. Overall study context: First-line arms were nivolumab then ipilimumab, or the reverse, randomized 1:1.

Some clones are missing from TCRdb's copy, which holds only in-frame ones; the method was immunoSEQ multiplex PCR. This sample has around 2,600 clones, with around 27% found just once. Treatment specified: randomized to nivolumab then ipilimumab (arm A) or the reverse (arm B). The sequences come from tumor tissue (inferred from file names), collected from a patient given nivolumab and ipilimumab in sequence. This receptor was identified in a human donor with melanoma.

The CDR3 nucleotides are TGTGCCAGCAGTTACGGTTTGACGCAAGCGGGAGGGTCCTACAATGAGCAGTTCTTC. Its translation is CASSYGLTQAGGSYNEQFF. The chain links TRBV6-8 to TRBJ2-1; TRBD2 agrees at 10 bases. Germline assignment: CDR1 MNHGY and CDR2 SAAAGT. With 2 bases clipped from V and 1 base from J, the junction kept 11 bases outside the gene matches. CDR3 size: 19 residues.